This is a list of T cell receptor beta chains from one sample in a study of blood T cell repertoires in COVID-19. The method was immunoSEQ multiplex PCR; TCRdb's version includes in-frame clones alone and lacks a portion of them. In the table there are about 200,000 clones, around 86% of which are singletons. The material sequenced was peripheral blood. Receptors originate from a woman in her forties or fifties with COVID-19, enrolled during active disease. Both conserved end residues are part of each CDR3. Each record gives: clone size, V gene, CDR3 protein. Rows may omit the clone size; those that give it use once, few, many or a size class.

-,TRBV11-2,CASSLVSWTGTGNTIYF
-,TRBV9,CASSFGTHTDTQYF
-,TRBV28,CASRDAGGNQPQHF
-,TRBV4-3,CASSQNQEGGWQEQYF
-,TRBV24-1,CATSPPDRVDEQFF
-,TRBV4-3,CASSQVTGTNSPLHF
-,TRBV4-1,CASSQTPTDTQYF
-,TRBV7-2,CASSLGGAFSYNEQFF
once,TRBV5-5,CASSSDSGMGEQFF
-,TRBV6-5,CASRSGTYNSPLHF